This TCR beta chain is from a study of T cell responses to AZD1222 COVID-19 vaccine. Whole-study results and caveats: The sample set comprised mostly white British donors with more females, and clonal diversity was possibly underestimated. Sampled repertoires all dated from after the peak T cell response. Among spike-specific TCRs, nearly half reportedly target unmutated variant regions.

The CDR3 sequence is 15 residues long. Some clones are missing from TCRdb's copy, which holds only in-frame ones; the method was immunoSEQ multiplex PCR. Of around 100,000 clones listed, more than 70% are singletons. A word on this clone: Its target is not known.

Specimen: peripheral blood, collected on day 0 of MenACWY control vaccination. The chain has TRBV21-1 and TRBJ2-3; the D call in the table, TRBD2, was not verified against the DNA. TRBV21-1 is recorded as a pseudogene. This receptor was obtained from an adult in good health. CDR3 bases: TGTGCCAGCAGCAAAGGGTGCGGTTGGACAGATACGCAGTATTTT. Translated: CASSKGCGWTDTQYF.